The clone carrying this T cell receptor (beta chain) ranks as medium-sized. Profiled with immunoSEQ multiplex PCR; TCRdb holds only in-frame clones, not every one. The table shows about 60,000 clones, with 77% occurring only once. These data originate in a study of radiotherapy plus CTLA-4 blockade in lung cancer. CDR3 length equals 14 residues. The J segment lost 5 bases and the V segment lost 4 bases, leaving 6 bases of the junction unmatched. CDR1 MGHDK and CDR2 SYGVNS come from the germline V gene. This clonotype was obtained from a human donor with non-small cell lung cancer who had a partial response to radiotherapy plus ipilimumab. The material was peripheral blood, obtained from a patient treated with radiotherapy plus ipilimumab. The rearrangement joins TRBV25-1 to TRBJ1-2; 8 bases agree with TRBD1. CDR3 protein: CASSGGTGPYGYTF. In DNA form, the CDR3 reads TGTGCCAGCAGTGGGGGGACAGGACCATATGGCTACACCTTC.